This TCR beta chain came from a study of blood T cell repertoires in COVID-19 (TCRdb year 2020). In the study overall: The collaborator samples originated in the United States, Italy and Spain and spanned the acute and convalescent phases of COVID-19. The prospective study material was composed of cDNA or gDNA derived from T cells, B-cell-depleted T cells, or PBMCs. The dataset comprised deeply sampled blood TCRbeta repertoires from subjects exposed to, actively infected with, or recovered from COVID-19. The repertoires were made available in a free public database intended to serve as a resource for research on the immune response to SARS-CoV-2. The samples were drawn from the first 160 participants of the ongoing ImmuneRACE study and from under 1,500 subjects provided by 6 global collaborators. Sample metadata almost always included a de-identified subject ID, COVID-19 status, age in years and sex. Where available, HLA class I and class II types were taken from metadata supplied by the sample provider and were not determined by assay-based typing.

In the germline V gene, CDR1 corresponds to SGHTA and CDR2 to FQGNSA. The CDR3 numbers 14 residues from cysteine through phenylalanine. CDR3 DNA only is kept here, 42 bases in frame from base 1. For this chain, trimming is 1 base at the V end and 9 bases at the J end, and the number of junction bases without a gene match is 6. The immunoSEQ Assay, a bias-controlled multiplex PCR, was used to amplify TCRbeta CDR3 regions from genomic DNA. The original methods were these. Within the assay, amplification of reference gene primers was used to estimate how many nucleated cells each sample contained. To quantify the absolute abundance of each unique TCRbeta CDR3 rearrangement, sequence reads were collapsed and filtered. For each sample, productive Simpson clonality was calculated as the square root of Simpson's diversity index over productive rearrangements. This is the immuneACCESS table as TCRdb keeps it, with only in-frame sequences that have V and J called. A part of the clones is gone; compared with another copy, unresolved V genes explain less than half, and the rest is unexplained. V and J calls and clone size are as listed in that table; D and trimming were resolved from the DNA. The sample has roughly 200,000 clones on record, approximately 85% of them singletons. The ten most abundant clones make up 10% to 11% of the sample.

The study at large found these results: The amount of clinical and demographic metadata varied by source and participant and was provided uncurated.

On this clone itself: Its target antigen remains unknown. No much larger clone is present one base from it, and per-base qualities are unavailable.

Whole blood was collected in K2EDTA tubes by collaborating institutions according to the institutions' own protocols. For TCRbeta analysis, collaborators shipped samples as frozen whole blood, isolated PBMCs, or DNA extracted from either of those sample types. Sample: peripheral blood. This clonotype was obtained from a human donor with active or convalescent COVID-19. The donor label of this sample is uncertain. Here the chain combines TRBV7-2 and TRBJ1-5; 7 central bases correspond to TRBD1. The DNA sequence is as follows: TGTGCCAGCAGCTTAGGGGACAGCTTTAGGCCCCAGCATTTT. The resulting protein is CASSLGDSFRPQHF.